The next 24 T cell receptor beta chains were all read from a single sample in a study of blood T cell repertoires in COVID-19. TCRdb keeps only in-frame clones here, not all; method: immunoSEQ multiplex PCR. The sample yields approximately 360,000 clones, 90% seen once. Material: peripheral blood. All receptors derive from a man aged 18 to 35 with active or convalescent COVID-19.

V is TRBV12-3 or TRBV12-4 and J is TRBJ1-3, with 7 nucleotides matching TRBD1. V was clipped by 4 bases and J by 6 bases; unmatched bases: 3. The CDR3 extends over 13 amino acids. CDR3: CASSSTGANTIYF. The CDR3 nucleotides are TGTGCCAGCAGTTCCACAGGGGCAAACACCATATATTTT.

This sequence joins TRBV7-8 and TRBJ1-1; TRBD1 matches at 8 bases. Unmatched junction bases numbered 8, after V lost 5 bases and J lost 6 bases. The CDR3 spans 14 residues. Per germline, CDR1 SGHVS and CDR2 FQNEAQ. The DNA for the CDR3 is TGTGCCAGCAGCACAGGGGGTCTCAACGCTGAAGCTTTCTTT. This gives the protein CASSTGGLNAEAFF.

The chain joins TRBV6-5 to TRBJ1-1, with D possibly being TRBD1 (5 bases). Germline V gene data show CDR1 as MNHEY and CDR2 as SVGAGI. Deletions cut 10 bases from V and 3 bases from J, with 15 bases between. This CDR3 has 13 amino acids. The DNA for the CDR3 is TGTGCCACTCGGACATTTTTGGACACTGAAGCTTTCTTT. Translation: CATRTFLDTEAFF.

This clone appeared once. The CDR3 coding sequence is TGTGCCAGCAGCTTATACGGCAATGAGCAGTTCTTC. Its protein product is CASSLYGNEQFF. The chain links TRBV7-3 to TRBJ2-1; D ambiguous. Germline-derived CDR1 and CDR2 are SGHTA and FQGTGA. V lost 2 bases and J lost 6, with 5 bases in between. This CDR3 region has 12 residues.

V usage is TRBV6-1 and J usage is TRBJ1-3; D is undetermined. The germline V and J ends were trimmed by 2 bases and 0 bases, with 8 bases remaining between them. CDR3 size: 15 residues. The germline V gene has CDR1 MNHNS and CDR2 SASEGT. The CDR3 here is CASSEIFSSGNTIYF. DNA for the CDR3: TGTGCCAGCAGTGAAATTTTCTCCTCTGGAAACACCATATATTTT.

The chain joins TRBV19 to TRBJ2-2, with D possibly TRBD2 on 7 matching bases. Germline V gives CDR1 LNHDA, CDR2 SQIVND (reference sequence). V lost 5 bases, J lost 3 bases, and 13 bases lay in between. The CDR3 spans 15 residues. The CDR3 sequence is CASSWGGLDTGELFF. CDR3 nucleotides: TGTGCCAGTAGTTGGGGGGGCTTGGACACCGGGGAGCTGTTTTTT.

The chain links TRBV20-1 to TRBJ2-5; D is ambiguous. The germline V gene has CDR1 DFQATT and CDR2 SNEGSKA (reference sequence). V lost 8 bases and J lost 0, with 7 bases in between. This CDR3 has 11 amino acids. CDR3: CSLGDQETQYF. CDR3 DNA: TGCAGTCTAGGAGACCAAGAGACCCAGTACTTC.

The V gene is TRBV29-1, the J gene TRBJ1-1; no clear D. The ends were cut back, 0 bases at V and 11 bases at J, with 7 bases in the middle. Looked up from germline, CDR1 is SQVTM and CDR2 is ANQGSEA. This CDR3 region has 10 residues. CDR3 region: CSVEERRAFF. In DNA, the CDR3 is TGCAGCGTTGAAGAGAGGCGGGCTTTCTTT.

The CDR3 nucleotides read TGCGCCAGCAGCTATGGACAGGGGACCTACGAGCAGTACTTC. It encodes CASSYGQGTYEQYF. The chain links TRBV4-1 to TRBJ2-7; TRBD1 aligns across 9 bases. CDR3 length: 14 residues. The germline V gene encodes CDR1 MGHRA and CDR2 YSYEKL. The V gene end was trimmed by 5 bases and the J gene end by 2 bases; junction bases not matched to a gene: 4.

The count of this clone is one. The V call is TRBV28, the J call TRBJ1-5; unclear D gene. The CDR3 covers 15 residues. Trimming took 7 bases from V and 1 from J, leaving 14 bases between them. Germline V lookup: CDR1 MDHEN, CDR2 SYDVKM. The CDR3 nucleotides are TGTGCCAGCACGGGCGGGGTGTCGAGCAATCAGCCCCAGCATTTT. Translation gives CASTGGVSSNQPQHF.

The CDR3 spells CASSLGEPTSGTYEQYF. CDR3 coding DNA: TGTGCCAGCAGCTTAGGGGAACCGACTAGCGGGACGTACGAGCAGTACTTC. The rearrangement links TRBV13 to TRBJ2-7; 11 bases fit TRBD2. After removal of 0 bases from V and 4 bases from J, the junction contained 8 bases not matched to a gene. Germline V gene data show CDR1 as PRHDT and CDR2 as FYEKMQ (reference sequence). The CDR3 totals 17 residues.

This sequence joins TRBV4-3 and TRBJ2-5; TRBD1 matches 7 bases. With 0 bases clipped from V and 4 bases from J, the junction kept 8 bases outside the gene matches. CDR1 is LGHNA and CDR2 is YSLEER in the germline V gene. The CDR3 has 16 residues. DNA of the CDR3: TGCGCCAGCAGCCAAGAGGATCCAGGGGGATCAGAGACCCAGTACTTC. Its protein is CASSQEDPGGSETQYF.

The V gene is TRBV5-1, the J gene TRBJ1-2; a weak D match, TRBD1 (6 bases). V lost 4 bases, J lost 2 bases, and 9 bases lay in between. CDR3 length equals 13 residues. In germline, CDR1 is SGHRS, CDR2 YFSETQ. CDR3 region: CASSIDRNYGYTF. DNA of the CDR3: TGCGCCAGCAGCATCGACAGGAACTATGGCTACACCTTC.

The rearrangement links TRBV9 to TRBJ1-1, with D possibly matching TRBD1 (5 bases). The CDR3 is 14 amino acids. The V end was cut by 0 bases, the J end by 5 bases, with 11 bases between. Germline loops: CDR1 SGDLS, CDR2 YYNGEE. The CDR3 loop is CASSVDPGRTEAFF. DNA for the CDR3: TGTGCCAGCAGCGTAGATCCAGGGAGGACTGAAGCTTTCTTT.

This clone was detected once. The chain carries TRBV5-6 and TRBJ1-2; no definite D call. In germline, CDR1 is SGHDT, CDR2 YYEEEE. The CDR3 covers 15 residues. V gave up 1 base and J gave up 8 bases, with 18 bases separating them. CDR3: CASSLRLGVEGGYTF. DNA for the CDR3: TGTGCCAGCAGCTTGCGCCTCGGGGTTGAGGGAGGCTACACCTTC.

The CDR3 nucleotides are TGTGCCAGTAGTACGACAGGGGGCCTGACAGATACGCAGTATTTT. Protein: CASSTTGGLTDTQYF. This chain connects TRBV19 to TRBJ2-3; 10 bases line up with TRBD1. CDR1 LNHDA and CDR2 SQIVND come from the germline V gene (reference sequence). V lost 4 bases, J lost 3 bases, and 4 bases stayed unmatched. CDR3 length: 15 amino acids.

The J gene is TRBJ2-2, the V gene TRBV7-2, with a possible D match to TRBD2 (5 bases). Trimming shortened V by 5 bases and J by 3 bases, and 16 bases separated the two germline ends. The CDR3 covers 16 residues. Germline-derived CDR1 and CDR2 are SGHTA and FQGNSA. CDR3 residues: CASSPLIGRDTGELFF. The CDR3 DNA reads as TGTGCCAGCAGCCCCCTTATTGGGAGAGACACCGGGGAGCTGTTTTTT.

V usage is TRBV5-5 and J usage is TRBJ2-7; 10 bases are shared with TRBD2. J gave up 11 bases and V 5 bases, and 13 bases lay outside the gene matches. The germline CDR1 and CDR2 sequences are SGHKS and YYEKEE (reference sequence). The CDR3 length is 14 residues. The CDR3 DNA follows: TGTGCCAGCAGTAGAGAGGGGACTAGCGCCGAAAAGTACTTC. The encoded protein is CASSREGTSAEKYF.

The CDR3 loop is CASSLASGKETQYF. CDR3 nucleotides: TGTGCCAGCAGCTTGGCTAGCGGGAAAGAGACCCAGTACTTC. The rearrangement joins TRBV5-4 to TRBJ2-5, with 9 nucleotides matching TRBD2. CDR1 and CDR2 (germline): SGHNT, YYREEE (reference sequence). This CDR3 has 14 amino acids. V gave up 0 bases and J gave up 3 bases; unmatched junction bases: 0.

The genes are TRBV7-2 and TRBJ2-5; 9 nucleotides line up with TRBD2. Germline lookup yields CDR1 SGHTA and CDR2 FQGNSA. Unmatched junction bases numbered 6, after V lost 2 bases and J lost 5 bases. The CDR3 has 15 residues. CDR3 protein: CASSLNLAGGETQYF. The CDR3 nucleotides read TGTGCCAGCAGCTTAAACCTGGCGGGAGGGGAGACCCAGTACTTC.

The chain has TRBV5-4 and TRBJ2-7; 10 bases match TRBD2. Unmatched junction bases numbered 3, after V lost 3 bases and J lost 3 bases. This CDR3 region has 14 residues. CDR1 is SGHNT and CDR2 is YYREEE in the germline V gene (reference sequence). CDR3 in DNA: TGTGCCAGCAGCTCCCGGACTAGCGGCTACGAGCAGTACTTC. Residues: CASSSRTSGYEQYF.

V gene TRBV6-2 or TRBV6-3 combines with J gene TRBJ2-7; TRBD2 matches at 12 bases. This CDR3 spans 16 amino acids. Trimming removed 0 bases from V and 7 bases from J; junction bases left unmatched: 7. The germline V gene encodes CDR1 MNHEY and CDR2 SVGEGT. Written as DNA, the CDR3 is TGTGCCAGCAGTTACTCGACGACTAGCGGGAGAGGTGAGCAGTACTTC. Amino acid sequence: CASSYSTTSGRGEQYF.

The rearrangement links TRBV5-4 to TRBJ2-7, with 10 bases aligning to TRBD2. The CDR3 covers 14 residues. The trim removed 4 bases at V and 0 bases at J, leaving 1 base unmatched. Germline loops: CDR1 SGHNT, CDR2 YYREEE (reference sequence). The CDR3 nucleotides are TGTGCCAGCAGCAGGACTAGCGGCTCCTACGAGCAGTACTTC. It specifies CASSRTSGSYEQYF.

The chain is built from TRBV7-8 and TRBJ2-3; D gene unclear. The V end was cut by 4 bases, the J end by 2 bases, with 4 bases between. Germline CDR1 reads SGHVS; CDR2 reads FQNEAQ. This CDR3 comprises 12 residues. CDR3 sequence (DNA): TGTGCCAGCAGCTACTACACAGATACGCAGTATTTT. Translating gives CASSYYTDTQYF.